This T cell receptor (beta chain) is drawn from a study of T cells expressing NK-cell markers. This CDR3 region has 13 residues. TCRdb reprocessed the 5' RACE reads; each CDR3 protein has one entry and no DNA is given. Here the sample table reports a few hundred thousand distinct CDR3 sequences. Input material: blood T cells: a sorted CD56 or NKG2C T cell subset, CD4+ or CD8+ T cells, or bulk PBMC T cells (not recorded which). The source of this sequence is a man aged 18-75 years in good health. This sequence joins TRBV12-3 or TRBV12-4 and TRBJ1-5. The CDR3 sequence: CASSPDGYQPQHF.